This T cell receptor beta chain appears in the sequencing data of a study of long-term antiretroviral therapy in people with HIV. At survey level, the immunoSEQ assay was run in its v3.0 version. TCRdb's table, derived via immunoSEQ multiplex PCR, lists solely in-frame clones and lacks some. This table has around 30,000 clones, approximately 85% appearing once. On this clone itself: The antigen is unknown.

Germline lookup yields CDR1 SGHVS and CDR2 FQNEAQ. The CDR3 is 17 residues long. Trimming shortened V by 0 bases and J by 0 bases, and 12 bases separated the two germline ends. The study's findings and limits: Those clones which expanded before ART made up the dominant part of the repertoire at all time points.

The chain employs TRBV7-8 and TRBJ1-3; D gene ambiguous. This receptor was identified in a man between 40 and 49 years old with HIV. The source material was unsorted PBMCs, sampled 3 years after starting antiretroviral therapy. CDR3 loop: CASSLAPMGISGNTIYF. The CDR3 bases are TGTGCCAGCAGCTTAGCTCCCATGGGAATCTCTGGAAACACCATATATTTT.